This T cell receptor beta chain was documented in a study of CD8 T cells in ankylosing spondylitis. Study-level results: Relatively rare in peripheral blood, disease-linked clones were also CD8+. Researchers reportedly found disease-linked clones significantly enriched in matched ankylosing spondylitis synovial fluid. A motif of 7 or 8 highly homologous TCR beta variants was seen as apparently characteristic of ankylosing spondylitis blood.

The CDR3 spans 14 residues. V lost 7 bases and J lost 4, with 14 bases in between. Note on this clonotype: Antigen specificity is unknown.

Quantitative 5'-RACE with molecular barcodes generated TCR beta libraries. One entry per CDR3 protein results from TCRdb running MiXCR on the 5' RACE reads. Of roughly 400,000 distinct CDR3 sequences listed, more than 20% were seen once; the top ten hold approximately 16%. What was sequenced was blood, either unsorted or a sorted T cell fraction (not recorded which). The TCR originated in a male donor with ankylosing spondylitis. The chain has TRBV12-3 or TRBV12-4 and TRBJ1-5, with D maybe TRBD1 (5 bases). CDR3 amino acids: CASNRAGRNQPQHF. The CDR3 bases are TGTGCCAGCAACCGCGCGGGACGGAATCAGCCCCAGCATTTT.